A single sample is the source of the 8 T cell receptor beta chains below, sequenced in a study of technical replicates of blood from a few donors. Produced via immunoSEQ multiplex PCR; TCRdb's table is partial and in-frame only. In the table there are about 80,000 clones, around nine tenths of which are singletons. Sequencing was performed on T cells isolated from PBMCs. Receptors originate from a human donor in good health.

This clone has only one observation. The genes are TRBV27 and TRBJ2-1; 7 nucleotides agree with TRBD1. The V and J ends lost 5 bases and 8 bases, in that order; junction bases with no gene match: 6. The CDR3 is 13 residues long. CDR1 MNHEY and CDR2 SMNVEV come from the germline V gene (reference sequence). CDR3 nucleotide sequence: TGTGCCAGCAGTCGGGGACAGACGTATGAGCAGTTCTTC. It yields the protein CASSRGQTYEQFF.

J is TRBJ2-2 and V is TRBV5-6, with D hard to call. The CDR3 runs 12 residues. Germline loops: CDR1 SGHDT, CDR2 YYEEEE. V lost 2 bases and J lost 5, with 4 bases in between. CDR3 region: CASSFYTGELFF. The CDR3 nucleotides are TGTGCCAGCAGCTTTTATACCGGGGAGCTGTTTTTT.

The rearrangement joins TRBV7-6 to TRBJ1-1; TRBD1 might be the D (5 bases). The CDR3 has 12 residues. In germline, CDR1 is SGHVS, CDR2 FNYEAQ. V was clipped by 5 bases and J by 1 base, with 5 bases between them. The CDR3 DNA is TGTGCCAGCAGCCAGGGGAACACTGAAGCTTTCTTT. Translating gives CASSQGNTEAFF.

V and J are TRBV19 and TRBJ2-1; D not resolved. The length of the CDR3 is 13 residues. V was pared by 6 bases and J by 5 bases, with 11 bases between. The germline V gene encodes CDR1 LNHDA and CDR2 SQIVND (reference sequence). CDR3 in amino acids: CASRLVEDNEQFF. CDR3 DNA: TGTGCCAGTAGGTTAGTCGAGGACAATGAGCAGTTCTTC.

The rearrangement links TRBV2 to TRBJ2-1; tentative D call: TRBD2 (6 bases). CDR3 length: 13 amino acids. Germline V gives CDR1 SNHLY, CDR2 FYNNEI. V shed 10 bases and J shed 9 bases, with 19 bases lying between them. The CDR3 loop is CATRDWITGEQFF. The DNA of the CDR3 is TGTGCCACCCGGGACTGGATAACCGGTGAGCAGTTCTTC.

Only one count was recorded for this clone. This chain connects TRBV28 to TRBJ1-5; D ambiguous. The CDR3 contains 15 residues. V was clipped by 3 bases and J by 5 bases, with 14 bases between them. The germline gives CDR1 MDHEN, CDR2 SYDVKM. Written as DNA, the CDR3 is TGTGCCAGCAGTTTGGTGGGAGAGTGGGATCAGCCCCAGCATTTT. Its translation: CASSLVGEWDQPQHF.

Details on this clone: The same CDR3 is also encoded by other DNA sequences in this sample. This sequence joins TRBV9 and TRBJ1-2; 9 nucleotides agree with TRBD1. Trimming removed 2 bases from V and 5 bases from J; junction bases left unmatched: 4. CDR1 and CDR2 from the germline V gene are SGDLS and YYNGEE. CDR3 size: 14 residues. This chain's CDR3 is CASSVGQGNYGYTF. The CDR3 DNA reads as TGTGCCAGCAGCGTCGGACAGGGGAATTATGGCTACACCTTC.

The genes are TRBV19 and TRBJ1-1, with D uncertain. This CDR3 spans 15 amino acids. Germline V gene sequence: CDR1 LNHDA, CDR2 SQIVND (reference sequence). Trimming took off 5 bases at V and 4 bases at J, with 17 bases between the two ends. CDR3 loop: CASSYSGQISTEAFF. CDR3 bases: TGTGCCAGTAGTTATAGCGGGCAGATCAGCACTGAAGCTTTCTTT.